The rows below give T cell receptor beta chains drawn from one sample of a study of blood T cell repertoires in COVID-19. Profiling relied on immunoSEQ multiplex PCR, and the TCRdb table lists in-frame clones only, not all of them. The table lists tens of thousands of clones, around 96% of them singletons. The sequenced sample was peripheral blood. These receptors were taken from a human donor with active COVID-19. The donor label of this sample is uncertain. Each CDR3 is given with its conserved first and last residue. A D gene is named only where the DNA matches it firmly. For some rows the clone size is stated as once, few or many, or as a class when expanded; others skip it.

>17|TRBJ2-2|TRBV19|NA|TRBD2
CASSPSWGTSVSGELFF
>15|TRBJ1-6|TRBV27|once|TRBD1
CASSLSGQNNSPLHF
>15|TRBJ1-5|TRBV19|once|NA
CASSMGRIGNQPQHF
>15|TRBJ2-7|TRBV5-1|NA|NA
CASSLEGGRLYEQYF
>15|TRBJ2-2|TRBV19|NA|NA
CASSIRGSNTGELFF
>16|TRBJ1-1|TRBV5-4|NA|NA
CASSLSGGAVDTEAFF
>14|TRBJ2-1|TRBV7-2|NA|TRBD2
CASSLGTRASGQFF
>17|TRBJ1-6|TRBV7-2|NA|NA
CASSPDLAMLLHSPLHF
>11|TRBJ2-5|TRBV20-1|NA|TRBD1
CSAPRGETQYF
>16|TRBJ2-1|TRBV18|NA|NA
CASSPPQGFSYNEQFF
>15|TRBJ1-2|TRBV27|NA|TRBD1
CASLSTSTGGSGYTF
>14|TRBJ2-2|TRBV6-5|NA|TRBD1
CASKVQGDTGELFF
>16|TRBJ1-4|TRBV5-1|NA|NA
CASSRAQGLANEKLFF
>15|TRBJ2-7|TRBV6-5|few|NA
CASSLQGRARYEQYF
>14|TRBJ2-7|TRBV6-6|once|NA
CASSQAQGSNEQYF
>14|TRBJ2-7|TRBV25-1|NA|TRBD2
CASSDSGGSYEQYF
>15|TRBJ2-5|TRBV3-1/TRBV3-2|NA|NA
CASSHFWAGQETQYF
>17|TRBJ2-1|TRBV11-2|NA|TRBD2
CASSPDPLAKLRNEQFF
>15|TRBJ1-5|TRBV5-5|NA|NA
CASSLGLQGRQPQHF
>19|TRBJ2-6|TRBV5-1|NA|NA
CASSKDQGNLLSGANVLTF
>15|TRBJ1-1|TRBV9|NA|NA
CASSVDPGQNTEAFF
>21|TRBJ1-5|TRBV16|NA|TRBD1
CASSQFVYGGTGHIWYQPQHF
>15|TRBJ2-7|TRBV2|NA|TRBD1
CASSEPGTVIGEQYF
>13|TRBJ2-7|TRBV19|NA|NA
CASSMGQGYEQYF
>14|TRBJ1-6|TRBV15|NA|NA
CATSRETDKRALHF
>14|TRBJ2-1|TRBV24-1|NA|TRBD1
CATSRTGGRNEQFF
>12|TRBJ1-4|TRBV6-6|NA|NA
CASTQVNEKLFF
>16|TRBJ1-4|TRBV3-1/TRBV3-2|once|NA
CASSQRGEATNEKLFF
>13|TRBJ2-3|TRBV3-1/TRBV3-2|NA|TRBD2
CASSQGEGDTQYF
>14|TRBJ2-7|TRBV14|NA|TRBD2
CASSPRGSSYEQYF
>14|TRBJ1-2|TRBV19|NA|TRBD1
CASSIVGQSYGYTF
>15|TRBJ1-2|TRBV18|NA|NA
CASSGGATDLYGYTF
>14|TRBJ2-3|TRBV12-5|once|NA
CASGLGQSTDTQYF
>16|TRBJ1-2|TRBV7-2|NA|NA
CASSASIRKGEWGYTF
>14|TRBJ2-1|TRBV27|NA|NA
CASSLGSSYNEQFF
>12|TRBJ1-2|TRBV28|NA|NA
CASRTGHYGYTF
>15|TRBJ1-2|TRBV3-1/TRBV3-2|NA|NA
CASSQDAVGARGYTF
>14|TRBJ2-7|TRBV6-5|NA|NA
CASKVGQQSYEQYF
>13|TRBJ1-5|TRBV28|once|NA
CATTLSRNQPQHF
>17|TRBJ1-5|TRBV29-1|NA|TRBD1
CSVREGQGVYSNQPQHF
>16|TRBJ1-2|TRBV5-1|NA|NA
CASSLEGGRGGYGYTF
>13|TRBJ1-2|TRBV6-5|NA|NA
CASSRQASYGYTF